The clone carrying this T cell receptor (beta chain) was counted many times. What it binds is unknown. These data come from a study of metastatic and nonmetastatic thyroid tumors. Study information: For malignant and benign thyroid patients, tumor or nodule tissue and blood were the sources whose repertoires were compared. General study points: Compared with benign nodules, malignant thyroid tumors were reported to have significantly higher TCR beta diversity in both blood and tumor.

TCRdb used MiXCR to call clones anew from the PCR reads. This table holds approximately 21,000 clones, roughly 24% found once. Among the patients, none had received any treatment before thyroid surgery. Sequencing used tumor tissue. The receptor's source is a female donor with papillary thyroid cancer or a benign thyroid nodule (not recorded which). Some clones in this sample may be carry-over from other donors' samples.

As DNA, the CDR3 is TGTGCCAGCAGCTCATCAGGGCGGGGGGGGCCAGATACGCAGTATTTT. Its protein product is CASSSSGRGGPDTQYF. The chain is built from TRBV7-2 and TRBJ2-3; 9 bases match TRBD2. Trimming cost V 4 bases and J 4 bases; bases outside gene matches: 9. The CDR3 length is 16 residues. CDR1 and CDR2 from the germline V gene are SGHTA and FQGNSA.